Included here is one T cell receptor (beta chain) sequence, with context. The antigen is unknown. The sample comes from a study of blood T cells in healthy people across ages. The length of the CDR3 is 14 residues. V was trimmed by 6 bases and J by 3 bases, leaving 15 bases between them. CDR1 is MDHEN and CDR2 is SYDVKM in the germline V gene. Study conclusions and caveats: In older individuals, TCR beta diversity per million T cells was lower, falling roughly linearly with age.

With a J-beta primer mix and a sample-barcoded 5' primer, a second PCR ran 7 to 11 cycles. One entry per CDR3 protein results from TCRdb running MiXCR on the 5' RACE reads. The sample lists around 700,000 distinct CDR3 sequences; 25% were seen once. Another study also made use of these data, one on T cells of mothers and their children.

The specimen was blood. This chain uses TRBV28 with TRBJ2-7, with D perhaps TRBD2 (6 bases). This clonotype originated in a boy aged 5 to 17 in good health. The CDR3 nucleotides are TGTGCCAGCAGCCGCCGGGGTAGCGGCTACGAGCAGTACTTC. This translates into CASSRRGSGYEQYF.